These T cell receptor beta chains were read from a single sample in a study of response to subunit inactivated influenza vaccine. A single record per CDR3 protein comes from TCRdb applying MiXCR to the RT-PCR reads. The sample holds about 180,000 distinct CDR3 sequences; approximately 9.2% are singletons and the top ten take 11%. Specimen: non-naive T cells sorted from PBMCs, collected on the day of vaccination. The receptors were sampled from a man aged 45-65 years who received an inactivated influenza vaccine. Each CDR3 is given with its conserved first and last residue. The D gene is left open where the match is weak. The size of a clone is reported for some rows only, either as once, few or many, or as a class for expanded clones.

J,length,D,size,V,CDR3,DNA
TRBJ2-7,16,TRBD2,-,TRBV5-1,CASSSLAGTSGYEQYF,TGCGCCAGCAGCTCCCTGGCCGGGACTAGCGGCTACGAGCAGTACTTC
TRBJ2-2,16,-,many,TRBV6-5,CASSYSILAYAGELFF,TGTGCCAGCAGTTACTCGATTTTAGCGTACGCCGGGGAGCTGTTTTTT
TRBJ2-7,20,TRBD2,-,TRBV28,CASSLPSLGLAGADPYEQYF,TGTGCCAGCAGTTTACCATCGCTTGGACTAGCGGGGGCCGACCCCTACGAGCAGTACTTC
TRBJ1-1,13,-,-,TRBV18,CASSPSTMSEAFF,TGTGCCAGCTCACCTAGTACGATGTCTGAAGCTTTCTTT
TRBJ2-5,16,-,few,TRBV24-1,CATSDWRSTRQETQYF,TGTGCCACCAGTGATTGGCGGTCAACCCGCCAAGAGACCCAGTACTTC
TRBJ2-1,18,TRBD1,few,TRBV11-1,CASSSQLAGTGGYNEQFF,TGTGCCAGCAGCTCGCAATTGGCCGGGACAGGGGGTTACAATGAGCAGTTCTTC
TRBJ2-2,12,-,many,TRBV6-2/TRBV6-3,CASSWDTGELFF,TGTGCCAGCAGTTGGGACACCGGGGAGCTGTTTTTT
TRBJ2-5,17,-,few,TRBV11-2,CASSFTTGYFAQETQYF,TGTGCCAGCAGCTTTACTACCGGGTATTTCGCTCAAGAGACCCAGTACTTC
TRBJ2-5,14,TRBD2,many,TRBV3-1,CASSQGTRRETQYF,TGTGCCAGCAGCCAAGGGACTAGGAGGGAGACCCAGTACTTC
TRBJ2-5,15,-,-,TRBV23-1,CVSSQKTDKKETQYF,TGCGTCAGCAGTCAAAAGACAGATAAAAAAGAGACCCAGTACTTC
TRBJ2-2,18,TRBD2,-,TRBV7-6,CASSPGAASGYNTGELFF,TGTGCCAGCAGCCCGGGGGCGGCTAGCGGGTATAACACCGGGGAGCTGTTTTTT
TRBJ2-2,14,-,few,TRBV10-3,CAISERRDTGELFF,TGTGCCATCAGTGAACGGAGGGACACCGGGGAGCTGTTTTTT
TRBJ2-5,13,-,-,TRBV3-1,CASSPDPRETQYF,TGTGCCAGCAGCCCTGATCCACGGGAGACCCAGTACTTC
TRBJ1-2,14,-,many,TRBV7-2,CASSLRAVNYGYTF,TGTGCCAGCAGCTTGAGGGCAGTTAACTATGGCTACACCTTC
TRBJ2-1,16,-,medium-sized,TRBV29-1,CSALPPGEFTYNEQFF,TGCAGCGCCTTACCCCCAGGGGAGTTTACCTACAATGAGCAGTTCTTC
TRBJ2-5,16,TRBD2,many,TRBV5-1,CASSSASGGPTGTQYF,TGCGCCAGCAGCTCCGCTAGCGGGGGCCCAACGGGGACCCAGTACTTC
TRBJ2-3,15,-,few,TRBV5-1,CASSLAISPTDTQYF,TGCGCCAGCAGCTTGGCCATATCCCCCACAGATACGCAGTATTTT
TRBJ1-6,14,-,many,TRBV28,CASSLRGIDSPLHF,TGTGCCAGCAGTTTACGGGGGATCGATTCACCCCTCCACTTT
TRBJ2-3,16,-,few,TRBV7-2,CASSSSAGLGGGTQYF,TGTGCCAGCAGCTCCAGCGCGGGTCTAGGGGGTGGTACGCAGTATTTT
TRBJ1-4,15,-,-,TRBV3-1,CASSQMRRRNEKLFF,TGTGCCAGCAGCCAGATGCGGAGGCGGAATGAAAAACTGTTTTTT
TRBJ2-3,14,-,-,TRBV6-1,CASTLGAGADTQYF,TGTGCCAGCACCCTGGGTGCAGGGGCAGATACGCAGTATTTT
TRBJ2-7,15,-,once,TRBV3-1,CATSQEVSFTYEQYF,TGTGCCACCTCCCAAGAGGTCTCTTTTACCTACGAGCAGTACTTC
TRBJ2-7,19,TRBD2,few,TRBV19,CASSRTTFSVAGVMNEQYF,TGTGCCAGTAGTAGAACAACCTTTTCCGTAGCGGGAGTTATGAACGAGCAGTACTTC
TRBJ1-6,14,TRBD1,-,TRBV6-1,CATNGQGFNSPLHF,TGTGCCACTAACGGACAGGGATTTAATTCACCCCTCCACTTT
TRBJ2-7,15,TRBD2,many,TRBV20-1,CSARDPREGLNEQYF,TGCAGTGCTAGAGATCCGCGGGAGGGCCTCAACGAGCAGTACTTC
TRBJ2-6,16,-,many,TRBV28,CASSLSRATGANVLTF,TGTGCCAGCAGTTTATCTAGGGCCACTGGGGCCAACGTCCTGACTTTC
TRBJ2-1,12,-,few,TRBV29-1,CSVVLWGNEQFF,TGCAGCGTTGTGTTGTGGGGCAATGAGCAGTTCTTC
TRBJ2-7,13,-,many,TRBV12-3/TRBV12-4,CASSLGGGGEQYF,TGTGCCAGCAGTTTAGGGGGTGGTGGGGAGCAGTACTTC
TRBJ1-1,15,TRBD1,many,TRBV4-2,CASSRSTGVNTEAFF,TGTGCCAGCAGCCGATCGACAGGGGTGAACACTGAAGCTTTCTTT
TRBJ1-2,16,TRBD1,many,TRBV7-8,CASSLAPTGERHGYTF,TGTGCCAGCAGCTTAGCGCCAACAGGGGAACGTCATGGCTACACCTTC
TRBJ2-5,13,TRBD2,-,TRBV20-1,CSARKRGEETQYF,TGCAGTGCTAGAAAGCGGGGGGAAGAGACCCAGTACTTC
TRBJ2-1,15,-,many,TRBV16,CASSRNQGRYNEQFF,TGTGCCAGCAGCCGAAATCAGGGCCGTTACAATGAGCAGTTCTTC
TRBJ2-2,18,-,many,TRBV18,CASSRRGPSGSNTGELFF,TGTGCCAGCTCCCGCAGGGGGCCTAGCGGGTCGAACACCGGGGAGCTGTTTTTT
TRBJ2-3,16,-,many,TRBV7-8,CASSRRQGGRSDTQYF,TGTGCCAGCAGCCGACGACAAGGGGGACGCAGTGATACGCAGTATTTT
TRBJ1-2,13,-,-,TRBV20-1,CSASRGWTYGYTF,TGCAGTGCTAGCCGGGGTTGGACCTATGGCTACACCTTC
TRBJ2-7,13,-,-,TRBV6-5,CASNSGHPYEQYF,TGTGCCAGCAATTCGGGACATCCCTACGAGCAGTACTTC
TRBJ2-1,20,-,many,TRBV27,CASRPTRPGQTRTYNEEQFF,TGTGCCAGCAGACCCACTCGGCCCGGGCAGACAAGGACTTACAATGAGGAGCAGTTCTTC
TRBJ1-4,15,TRBD1,-,TRBV5-1,CASSLVGQENEKLFF,TGCGCCAGCAGCTTAGTTGGACAGGAGAATGAAAAACTGTTTTTT
TRBJ2-5,14,TRBD1,many,TRBV14,CASSRGQDLGTQYF,TGTGCCAGCAGCCGGGGACAGGACCTAGGGACCCAGTACTTC
TRBJ2-3,16,TRBD2,-,TRBV15,CATSRMTSGGTDTQYF,TGTGCCACCAGCAGGATGACTAGCGGGGGGACAGATACGCAGTATTTT
TRBJ2-2,14,-,many,TRBV5-5,CASSLGLWGGELFF,TGTGCCAGCAGCTTGGGACTATGGGGCGGGGAGCTGTTTTTT
TRBJ1-6,15,TRBD1,-,TRBV12-3/TRBV12-4,CASSIGRGRNSPLHF,TGTGCCAGCAGCATAGGGAGGGGGCGTAATTCACCCCTCCACTTT
TRBJ1-1,13,-,-,TRBV7-9,CASSYLGYTEAFF,TGTGCCAGCAGCTATTTGGGATACACTGAAGCTTTCTTT
TRBJ2-5,15,-,few,TRBV7-6,CASSSNTIGLETQYF,TGTGCCAGCAGCTCGAACACTATTGGGCTGGAGACCCAGTACTTC
TRBJ2-7,15,TRBD1,-,TRBV5-1,CASSLAMGQGYEQYF,TGCGCCAGCAGCTTGGCAATGGGACAGGGCTACGAGCAGTACTTC
TRBJ2-5,14,TRBD1,-,TRBV5-1,CASSLNRDRGAQYF,TGCGCCAGCAGCTTAAACCGGGACAGAGGAGCCCAGTACTTC
TRBJ2-3,11,-,many,TRBV7-2,CASSQPDTQYF,TGTGCCAGCAGCCAACCAGATACGCAGTATTTT
TRBJ2-2,17,-,many,TRBV7-9,CASSFSRRIPNTGELFF,TGTGCCAGCAGCTTCTCCCGCCGGATTCCTAACACCGGGGAGCTGTTTTTT